This T cell receptor (beta chain) was documented in a study of T-cell memory formation after mild COVID-19. About the study: The TCR clusters were mostly specific to one donor.

MiXCR, run by TCRdb on the 5' RACE reads, gives a single entry per CDR3 protein. The data contain 200,000 to 250,000 distinct CDR3 sequences, around 17% of them seen just once; the ten biggest clones take up approximately 3.6%. The CDR3 spans 16 residues. Deletions cut 3 bases from V and 1 base from J, with 13 bases between. CDR1 is MGHRA, CDR2 YSYEKL, per germline. Details on this clonotype: What it binds is unknown.

Study-wide results and caveats: Contracting CD4+ clones sat mainly in CM and EM; CD8+ in EMRA. CD4/CD8 balance held among clones contracting day 15 to 85, and later expanders leaned CD4+. Cross-reactive memory seemingly joined, as some responding clones were found in pre-infection memory.

The sequence was obtained from a man between 18 and 29 years old who had mild COVID-19 (a few samples of this study predate the infection). Cell type and time point are not known. J is TRBJ2-1 and V is TRBV4-1; D remains unclear. Sequencing was done on a sample of PBMCs or a T cell subset sorted from them (not recorded which). In DNA form, the CDR3 reads TGCGCCAGCAGCCAGCTCGACATCCTGTCCTACAATGAGCAGTTCTTC. Amino acids: CASSQLDILSYNEQFF.